The 24 T cell receptor beta chains listed next were all sequenced from one sample in a study of tumor and adjacent non-tumor tissue in lung cancer. The library came from three nested PCR rounds adapted from ARM-PCR protocols. One entry per CDR3 protein, called by TCRdb with MiXCR from the multiplex PCR reads. The table records 220,000 or so distinct CDR3 sequences, around 70% of them present only once. This sample's RNA came from whole unsorted tissue. The sample taken for sequencing was lung tumor tissue. The receptors were gathered from a man in his 60s with non-small cell lung cancer.

This clonotype was detected only a few times. This chain uses TRBV12-3 or TRBV12-4 with TRBJ2-3, with 16 bases fitting TRBD2. The CDR3 runs 18 residues. V trimming: 5 bases; J trimming: 4 bases; junction bases outside the gene matches: 9. The DNA of the CDR3 is TGTGCCAGCAGTGCCGGGACTAGCGGGAGGGCCGCCGCAGATACGCAGTATTTT. Amino acids: CASSAGTSGRAAADTQYF.

The J gene is TRBJ1-1, the V gene TRBV6-1, with D uncertain. Germline lookup yields CDR1 MNHNS and CDR2 SASEGT. This CDR3 region has 15 residues. Trimming cost V 0 bases and J 6 bases, with 14 bases left between them. CDR3 sequence (DNA): TGTGCCAGCAGTGAAGCTAGGAGTTTTGTTTCTGAAGCTTTCTTT. Residues: CASSEARSFVSEAFF.

The chain links TRBV20-1 to TRBJ2-3; 10 bases are a match to TRBD2. J was trimmed by 3 bases and V by 7 bases; bases with no gene match: 16. CDR3 length: 17 residues. Germline values: CDR1 DFQATT, CDR2 SNEGSKA (reference sequence). The CDR3 coding sequence is TGCAGTGTTACCGATGCCTCCGGGACTAGCGATACAGATACGCAGTATTTT. Translating gives CSVTDASGTSDTDTQYF.

There are many counts of this clonotype. The chain combines TRBV6-6 with TRBJ2-7; 13 nucleotides line up with TRBD2. In germline, CDR1 is MNHNY, CDR2 SVGAGI (reference sequence). The CDR3 runs to 18 residues. Unmatched junction bases numbered 12, after V lost 2 bases and J lost 5 bases. The CDR3 nucleotides are TGTGCCAGCAGTTACCTCGGACTAGCGGGAGATCGTAGCAACGAGCAGTACTTC. Encoded protein: CASSYLGLAGDRSNEQYF.

The chain recombines TRBV30 with TRBJ2-1; 7 bases are shared with TRBD2. Germline CDR1 and CDR2: GTSNPN and SVGIG (reference sequence). This CDR3 is built from 12 residues. J was trimmed by 5 bases and V by 5 bases; bases with no gene match: 3. The CDR3 reads CAWGDYNNEQFF. In DNA, the CDR3 is TGTGCCTGGGGGGACTATAACAATGAGCAGTTCTTC.

About this clonotype itself: An end of the junction differs from the germline gene, which may be a read error. In DNA, the CDR3 is TGCAGTGCTGGTCGCCGGGACAGGGGGTACGAGCACTACTTC. Its protein is CSAGRRDRGYEHYF. The chain has TRBV20-1 and TRBJ2-7, with 11 bases identical to TRBD1. From germline, CDR1 is DFQATT and CDR2 SNEGSKA (reference sequence). This CDR3 has 14 amino acids.

For this clonotype: An end of the junction differs from the germline gene, which may be a read error. The rearrangement uses TRBV11-3 and TRBJ2-2, with 11 positions matching TRBD2. CDR1 SGHNT and CDR2 YENEEA come from the germline V gene. The CDR3 length is 17 residues. The CDR3 reads CAISHLATSGATGELFF. The CDR3 DNA follows: TGTGCCATCAGCCACCTCGCGACTAGCGGGGCGACCGGGGAGCTGTTCTTT.

Worth noting for this clonotype: The junction shows a germline mismatch at one end, possibly a read error. V gene TRBV6-6 combines with J gene TRBJ2-5, with 11 bases that match TRBD2. Germline V gene data show CDR1 as MNHNY and CDR2 as SVGAGI (reference sequence). The CDR3 is 17 residues long. This chain's CDR3 is CANSYSSSGRAEEIQYF. CDR3 DNA: TGTGCCAACAGTTACTCGAGTAGCGGGAGGGCCGAAGAGATCCAGTACTTC.

On this clonotype itself: One end of the junction varies from germline; a read error may be responsible. V usage is TRBV11-2 and J usage is TRBJ1-5; TRBD1 is a possible D gene (5 bases). This CDR3 contains 13 residues. Germline V gene lookup returns CDR1 SGHAT and CDR2 FQNNGV. In DNA, the CDR3 is TGTGCCAGCAGTTTAGATCAGGGTCAGCCCCAGGATTTT. Protein: CASSLDQGQPQDF.

DNA for the CDR3: TGCAGTGCTCGCCGGGCCGGAGGACAAGAGCCCCAGCATTTT. Residues: CSARRAGGQEPQHF. The chain carries TRBV20-1 and TRBJ1-5, with D tentatively TRBD1 (5 bases). Germline-derived CDR1 and CDR2 are DFQATT and SNEGSKA (reference sequence). This CDR3 contains 14 residues. V was pared by 5 bases and J by 8 bases, with 19 bases between.

The chain joins TRBV30 to TRBJ2-1; D is undetermined. CDR1 and CDR2 from the germline V gene are GTSNPN and SVGIG (reference sequence). The germline V and J ends were trimmed by 3 bases and 0 bases, with 9 bases remaining between them. The length of the CDR3 is 14 residues. CDR3 sequence (DNA): TGTGCCTGGAGCGACTCGATCTCCTACAATGAGCAGTTCTTC. Translating it yields CAWSDSISYNEQFF.

Of note for this clonotype: A junction boundary mismatches the germline segment, possibly from a read error. The chain has TRBV6-1 and TRBJ2-3, with D possibly matching TRBD1 (6 bases). Germline V CDR1 and CDR2: MNHNS, SASEGT. This CDR3 has 15 amino acids. The CDR3 spells CASSPKGVQADKQYF. The CDR3 DNA follows: TGTGCCAGCAGTCCTAAGGGGGTTCAGGCAGATAAGCAGTATTTT.

The chain carries TRBV20-1 and TRBJ2-7, with D perhaps given as TRBD1 or TRBD2 (7 bases each). Trimming stripped 1 base from V and 3 bases from J, with 16 bases between. Germline V gives CDR1 DFQATT, CDR2 SNEGSKA (reference sequence). CDR3 size: 15 residues. CDR3 sequence reads: CSARARGGIGYEQYF. CDR3 DNA sequence: TGCAGTGCTAGAGCCAGGGGGGGGATAGGCTACGAGCAGTACTTC.

Here the CDR3 reads CASRRDRAGGTDTQYF. The CDR3 DNA reads TGTGCCAGCAGACGCGACAGGGCCGGAGGCACAGATACGCAGTATTTT. V gene TRBV6-6 combines with J gene TRBJ2-3; 7 bases line up with TRBD1. The CDR3 has 16 amino acids. Germline-derived CDR1 and CDR2 are MNHNY and SVGAGI (reference sequence). V trimming: 6 bases; J trimming: 1 base; junction bases outside the gene matches: 10.

The chain has TRBV29-1 and TRBJ1-2, with D unresolved. There are 12 residues in the CDR3. V lost 3 bases and J lost 5, with 10 bases in between. CDR1 is SQVTM and CDR2 is ANQGSEA in the germline V gene. The CDR3 here is CSVEVNRYGYTF. The CDR3 DNA is TGCAGCGTTGAGGTTAATAGGTATGGCTACACCTTC. The full variable domain, completed using reference TRBV29-1 and TRBJ1-2, is SAVISQKPSRDICQRGTSLTIQCQVDSQVTMMFWYRQQPGQSLTLIATANQGSEATYESGFVIDKFPISRPNLTFSTLTVSNMSPEDSSIYLCSVEVNRYGYTFGSGTRLTVV.

In regard to this clonotype: Possible read error: a much larger clone is one base away. DNA for the CDR3: TGTGCCAGCAACTCGGGACTAGCGGTCGTCACAGATACGCAGTATTTT. This codes for CASNSGLAVVTDTQYF. This chain connects TRBV5-4 to TRBJ2-3; 11 nucleotides agree with TRBD2. The V and J ends lost 6 bases and 2 bases, in that order; junction bases with no gene match: 8. This CDR3 comprises 16 residues. CDR1 and CDR2 (germline): SGHNT, YYREEE (reference sequence). Complete variable domain (other parts from reference TRBV5-4 and TRBJ2-3): ETGVTQSPTHLIKTRGQQVTLRCSSQSGHNTVSWYQQALGQGPQFIFQYYREEENGRGNFPPRFSGLQFPNYSSELNVNALELDDSALYLCASNSGLAVVTDTQYFGPGTRLTVL.

J is TRBJ1-5 and V is TRBV6-2 or TRBV6-3; TRBD1 matches at 9 bases. This CDR3 comprises 13 residues. Germline CDR1 is MNHEY and CDR2 is SVGEGT. The J segment lost 11 bases and the V segment lost 6 bases, leaving 8 bases of the junction unmatched. The chain's CDR3 is CASRQGASQSQHF. CDR3 in DNA: TGTGCCAGCAGACAGGGGGCTAGCCAGTCCCAGCATTTT.

Of note for this clonotype: A read error is possible here, since a much larger clone lies one base away. V gene TRBV20-1 combines with J gene TRBJ2-1, with TRBD1 as a possible D gene (6 bases). Germline V gene lookup returns CDR1 DFQATT and CDR2 SNEGSKA (reference sequence). The CDR3 contains 15 residues. The V end was cut by 3 bases, the J end by 8 bases, with 20 bases between. CDR3 residues: CSARDLQGFDDEQFF. The CDR3 coding sequence is TGCAGTGCTAGGGATCTTCAGGGGTTCGACGATGAGCAGTTCTTC.

This chain joins TRBV20-1 and TRBJ2-1; 7 positions agree with TRBD1. The J segment lost 9 bases and the V segment lost 1 base, leaving 0 bases of the junction unmatched. The CDR3 length is 11 residues. In germline, CDR1 is DFQATT, CDR2 SNEGSKA (reference sequence). CDR3 coding DNA: TGCAGTGCTAGAGGGGACAGTGAGCAGTTCTTC. Its translation: CSARGDSEQFF.

To note about this clonotype: Without the conserved terminal phenylalanine or tryptophan, this CDR3 likely stems from a read error. The chain has TRBV11-3 and TRBJ2-7; D is unresolved. There are 14 residues in the CDR3. The V end was cut by 0 bases, the J end by 6 bases, with 12 bases between. CDR1 and CDR2 (germline): SGHNT, YENEEA. The CDR3 region has the DNA TGTGCCAGCAGCTTAGATCTCATGGTCCGCGAGCAGTACTCC. Translating gives CASSLDLMVREQYS.

This clonotype was seen ten or more times. V is TRBV4-1 and J is TRBJ2-7; the D call may be TRBD1 or TRBD2 (5 bases each). Deletions cut 1 base from V and 7 bases from J, with 11 bases between. In germline, CDR1 is MGHRA, CDR2 YSYEKL. This CDR3 spans 13 amino acids. CDR3 DNA: TGCGCCAGCAGCCAAGTCGGGACCGGAGAGCAGTACTTC. Its translation: CASSQVGTGEQYF.

This clonotype was observed at least ten times. V is TRBV20-1 and J is TRBJ2-7; no clear D. The ends were cut back, 1 base at V and 6 bases at J, with 7 bases in the middle. This CDR3 region has 11 residues. The germline V gene has CDR1 DFQATT and CDR2 SNEGSKA (reference sequence). The CDR3 sequence is CSARGEGEQYF. In nucleotides, the CDR3 is TGCAGTGCTAGAGGGGAAGGCGAGCAGTACTTC.

Notes on this clonotype: Possible read error: a much larger clone is one base away. The chain links TRBV20-1 to TRBJ2-1; perhaps D is TRBD1 or TRBD2 (6 bases each). The CDR3 is made up of 15 amino acids. Germline V lookup: CDR1 DFQATT, CDR2 SNEGSKA (reference sequence). The CDR3 loop reads CSARDLGGGGNEQLF. CDR3 in DNA: TGCAGTGCTAGAGATTTAGGAGGGGGAGGCAATGAGCAGTTATTC.

A note on this clonotype: The junction shows a germline mismatch at one end, possibly a read error. This CDR3 reads CSARPASGTDAQYF. DNA of the CDR3: TGCAGTGCTAGACCGGCTAGCGGGACAGATGCGCAGTATTTT. The chain carries TRBV20-1 and TRBJ2-3; 9 bases agree with TRBD2. This CDR3 has 14 residues. CDR1 DFQATT and CDR2 SNEGSKA come from the germline V gene (reference sequence).